A selection of T cell receptor beta chains follows, all from one sample in a study of T cells in Graves' hyperthyroidism and ophthalmopathy. Each CDR3 protein gets one entry after TCRdb re-called the multiplex PCR reads with MiXCR. Here the sample spans around 720,000 distinct CDR3 sequences, 35% being singletons. Material for sequencing was blood. These receptors originate from a woman aged 40-49 years with Graves' hyperthyroidism. Both conserved end residues are part of each CDR3. D genes are given only for firm matches. Only part of the rows carry a size: once, few, many, or a class if the clone is expanded.

D gene,V gene,clone size,J gene,CDR3 DNA,CDR3 protein
-,TRBV7-9,-,TRBJ2-1,TGTGCCAGCAGCTTAGCCAGGGACCACAATGAGCAGTTCTTC,CASSLARDHNEQFF
TRBD1,TRBV20-1,many,TRBJ1-6,TGCAGTGCTAGGCCCTGGGGGACAGATTCTATCTATTCACCCCTCCACTTT,CSARPWGTDSIYSPLHF
-,TRBV4-2,-,TRBJ1-1,TGTGCCAGCAGCCACGTGGCCGGGGAGGACACTGAAGCTTTCTTT,CASSHVAGEDTEAFF
-,TRBV5-1,-,TRBJ1-2,TGCGCCAGCAGCTTGGCTGCAGGACAACGCGGCTACACCTTC,CASSLAAGQRGYTF
-,TRBV6-5,few,TRBJ2-6,TGTGCCAGCACCATGGGACCTTCTGGGGCCAACGTCCTGACTTTC,CASTMGPSGANVLTF
-,TRBV6-4,-,TRBJ2-2,TGTGCCAGCAGTGACTTGCGAGGGGCGGGAAACACCGGGGAGCTGTTTTTT,CASSDLRGAGNTGELFF
-,TRBV12-3/TRBV12-4,few,TRBJ1-5,TGTGCCAGCAGTCTCGAAGACGGTGGTTATCAGCCCCAGCATTTT,CASSLEDGGYQPQHF
-,TRBV6-5,many,TRBJ1-6,TGTGCCAGCAGTTACTCGGGCAGCAGAAATTCACCCCTCCACTTT,CASSYSGSRNSPLHF
-,TRBV14,few,TRBJ1-3,TGTGCCAGCAGCCAACAAAGAAACTCTGGAAACACCATATATTTT,CASSQQRNSGNTIYF
-,TRBV24-1,few,TRBJ1-4,TGTGCCACCAGTGAAAGCCGCAGTGGCAAACTGTTTTTT,CATSESRSGKLFF
TRBD1,TRBV12-3/TRBV12-4,-,TRBJ1-2,TGTGCCAGCAGTGTGGGGGTTGGACAGGTTTGGTCCGAAAATGGCTACACCTTC,CASSVGVGQVWSENGYTF
-,TRBV19,many,TRBJ1-5,TGTGCCAGTAGCACCCGGGGGATCTTGCCCCAGCATTTT,CASSTRGILPQHF
-,TRBV7-2,-,TRBJ2-1,TGTGCCAGCAGCCCCGACGGATATAGCAATGAGCAGTTCTTC,CASSPDGYSNEQFF
TRBD1,TRBV5-1,few,TRBJ1-3,TGCGCCAGCAGCTTGGCCGGGACAGCACTCTCTGGAAACACCATATATTTT,CASSLAGTALSGNTIYF
TRBD1,TRBV20-1,once,TRBJ2-7,TGCAGTGCTAGGGGTGACAGGGGGCCCTACGAGCAGTACTTC,CSARGDRGPYEQYF
-,TRBV7-2,once,TRBJ1-1,TGTGCCAGCAGCTTCGAAGCGGACACTGAAGCTTTCTTT,CASSFEADTEAFF
TRBD1,TRBV20-1,once,TRBJ1-6,TGCAGTGCTAGCACAGGGGGTCGCACAGGGCTTAATTCACCCCTCCACTTT,CSASTGGRTGLNSPLHF
TRBD1,TRBV6-5,few,TRBJ1-2,TGTGCCACCGCAAACAGGGGGAACTATGGCTACACCTTC,CATANRGNYGYTF
-,TRBV7-3,once,TRBJ2-5,TGTGCTAGACCTCGGCTGGGTTCCCAAGAGACCCAGTACTTC,CARPRLGSQETQYF
TRBD1,TRBV6-5,many,TRBJ1-5,TGTGCCAGCAGCGGGACAGGGTATAGCAATCAGCCCCAGCATTTT,CASSGTGYSNQPQHF
-,TRBV14,-,TRBJ1-5,TGTGCCAGCAGCCAAGATCGGGCAGGGGTCGATAATCAGCCCCAGCATTTT,CASSQDRAGVDNQPQHF
-,TRBV7-9,-,TRBJ2-5,TGTGCCAGCAGCCACGGTATGGTCTCGGATGAGGAGACCCAGTACTTC,CASSHGMVSDEETQYF
-,TRBV6-2/TRBV6-3,few,TRBJ2-2,TGTGCCAGCATTGCGCCTTCGAACACCGGGGAGCTGTTTTTT,CASIAPSNTGELFF
-,TRBV12-3/TRBV12-4,many,TRBJ2-2,TGTGCCAGCAGTTACCAGGGCCCCGGGGAGCTGTTTTTT,CASSYQGPGELFF
-,TRBV6-6,-,TRBJ1-2,TGTGCCAGCAGTTACCAGATGGTCCGCTTGGCAGGGGACTCTGGCTACACCTTC,CASSYQMVRLAGDSGYTF
-,TRBV7-9,-,TRBJ1-2,TGTGCCAGCAGCTTGTGGGGGAGAACTAACTATGGCTGCACCTTC,CASSLWGRTNYGCTF
-,TRBV7-9,many,TRBJ1-3,TGTGCCAGCAGCACTGGTAACACCATATATTTT,CASSTGNTIYF
TRBD1,TRBV12-3/TRBV12-4,-,TRBJ1-2,TGTGCCAGCAGCCCTCAGGGGGGCGGCTATGGCTACACCTTC,CASSPQGGGYGYTF
-,TRBV4-3,many,TRBJ1-6,TGCGCCAGCAGCCAAGGAGGGGGATCGGGTTCACCCCTCCACTTT,CASSQGGGSGSPLHF
TRBD1,TRBV20-1,once,TRBJ2-7,TGCAGTGTCCCCAAGGAGACAGGGGCCCACGAGCAGTACTTC,CSVPKETGAHEQYF
-,TRBV18,-,TRBJ1-5,TGTGCCAGCTCACCGACGAACGACCAGCCCCAGCATTTT,CASSPTNDQPQHF
-,TRBV19,-,TRBJ1-6,TGTGCCAGTAGTATAGCTCCGGACAGTAATTCTCCGAGCTCCTATAATTCACCCCTCCACTTT,CASSIAPDSNSPSSYNSPLHF
TRBD2,TRBV2,-,TRBJ2-7,TGTGCCAGCAGTGGGGGCGGGGGGAGCTCCTACGAGCAGTACTTC,CASSGGGGSSYEQYF
-,TRBV29-1,few,TRBJ2-5,TGCAGCGTTGAAGATCCCGGTGGGCCGGAGACCCAGTACTTC,CSVEDPGGPETQYF
-,TRBV14,-,TRBJ2-5,TGTGCCAGCAGCCAAGATTACTTC,CASSQDYF
TRBD2,TRBV29-1,many,TRBJ2-7,TGCAGCGCCCGCTCCCTAGCGGGGACCTACGAGCAGTACTTC,CSARSLAGTYEQYF
TRBD1,TRBV7-9,-,TRBJ2-7,TGTGCCAGCAGCCCACCGACAGGGGGCAATGAGCAGTACTTC,CASSPPTGGNEQYF
TRBD1,TRBV5-1,-,TRBJ1-6,TGCGCCAGCAGCGAACAGGGGGTAAATTCACCCCTCCACTTT,CASSEQGVNSPLHF
-,TRBV12-3/TRBV12-4,-,TRBJ2-7,TGTGCCAGCAGTGAGGTCAGCGGGTTTCTAAGCTCCTACGAGCAGTACTTC,CASSEVSGFLSSYEQYF
TRBD1,TRBV11-1,-,TRBJ1-1,TGTGCCAGCAGTTTTTACAGGGGATCGAACACTGAAGCTTTCTTT,CASSFYRGSNTEAFF
-,TRBV20-1,many,TRBJ2-7,TGCAGTGCTAACATCCGGGAGCCGGGAGAGCAGTACTTC,CSANIREPGEQYF
-,TRBV7-2,-,TRBJ1-1,TGTGCCAGCAGTTACTCGATCCGACCCAACACTGAAGCTTTCTTT,CASSYSIRPNTEAFF
TRBD1,TRBV28,few,TRBJ1-1,TGTGCCAGCAGCCTTGGAGGGACAGGGGACTTCACTGAAGCTTTCTTT,CASSLGGTGDFTEAFF
-,TRBV27,few,TRBJ2-7,TGTGCCAGCAGTAGGTGGCAGGGCTACGAGCAGTACTTC,CASSRWQGYEQYF
-,TRBV7-6,many,TRBJ1-2,TGTGCCAGCAGCTCCAACCCGACAGACATTTATGGCTACACCTTC,CASSSNPTDIYGYTF
-,TRBV7-8,few,TRBJ2-5,TGTGCCAGCAGCTTCGGAACAGATAACTTTTGGGAGACCCAGTACTTC,CASSFGTDNFWETQYF
TRBD1,TRBV27,many,TRBJ1-4,TGTGCCAGCACAGGACAGGATACCGAAAAACTGTTTTTT,CASTGQDTEKLFF
-,TRBV7-9,many,TRBJ2-7,TGTGCCAGCAGCACCCTAAGGGACGGGGGAACCTCCTACGAGCAGTACTTC,CASSTLRDGGTSYEQYF
TRBD2,TRBV7-8,-,TRBJ2-1,TGTGCCAGCAGCTGGCTTGGACTAGCCGGGTCCTACAATGAGCAGTTCTTC,CASSWLGLAGSYNEQFF
-,TRBV20-1,few,TRBJ1-6,TGCAGTGCTAGATCGATGTCCGGGACACCGAACTCCTATAATTCACCCCTCCACTTT,CSARSMSGTPNSYNSPLHF
TRBD2,TRBV7-8,-,TRBJ2-7,TGTGCCAGCAGCTTGCCCGTAGCGGGAGCCCCCGAGCAGTACTTC,CASSLPVAGAPEQYF
TRBD1,TRBV6-5,many,TRBJ1-1,TGTGCCATCGTCTCCGGGACAGGGGCTGAAGCTTTCTTT,CAIVSGTGAEAFF
-,TRBV4-3,-,TRBJ2-7,TGCGCCAGCAGCCAAGGAGATCCGCCCTACGAGCAGTACTTC,CASSQGDPPYEQYF
-,TRBV20-1,-,TRBJ1-1,TGCAGTGCTAGAGATTGGGGGCGGGCCACTGAAGCTTTCTTT,CSARDWGRATEAFF